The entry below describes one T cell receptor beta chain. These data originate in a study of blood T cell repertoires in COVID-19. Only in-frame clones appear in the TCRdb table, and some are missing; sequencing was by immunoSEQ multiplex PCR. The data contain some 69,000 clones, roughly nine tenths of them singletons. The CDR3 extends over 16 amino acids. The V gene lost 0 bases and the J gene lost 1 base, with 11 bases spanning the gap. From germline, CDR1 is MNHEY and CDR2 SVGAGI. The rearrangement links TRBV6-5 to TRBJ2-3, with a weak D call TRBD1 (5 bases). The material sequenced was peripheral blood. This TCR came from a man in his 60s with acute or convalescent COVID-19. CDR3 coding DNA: TGTGCCAGCAGTTACTCGAAGGGGTGGGGCACAGATACGCAGTATTTT. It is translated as CASSYSKGWGTDTQYF.